Presented here are 6 T cell receptor beta chains from one specimen sequenced in a study of tumor-infiltrating lymphocytes in localized non-small cell lung cancer. Data came from immunoSEQ multiplex PCR; TCRdb stores just in-frame clones and leaves some out. The sample has 20,000 to 25,000 clones; 60% to 80% are singletons. The sequencing sample was made of lung tumor tissue. These receptors were collected from a human donor with non-small cell lung cancer.

The J gene is TRBJ2-1, the V gene TRBV5-1; 12 bases are shared with TRBD2. Germline V gives CDR1 SGHRS, CDR2 YFSETQ. This CDR3 comprises 15 residues. V dropped 4 bases and J dropped 8; count of bases not matched to a gene: 7. This chain's CDR3 is CASSMTSGRFDEQFF. The DNA of the CDR3 is TGCGCCAGCAGCATGACTAGCGGGAGATTCGATGAGCAGTTCTTC.

V is TRBV7-9 and J is TRBJ1-1, with TRBD1 as a possible D gene (6 bases). Trimming stripped 4 bases from V and 8 bases from J, with 17 bases between. CDR3 length: 14 residues. Germline lookup yields CDR1 SEHNR and CDR2 FQNEAQ (reference sequence). CDR3 DNA: TGTGCCAGCAGCTCAGGGGTTTTGGTTGAGGAAGCTTTCTTT. It specifies CASSSGVLVEEAFF.

The gene calls are TRBV5-6 and TRBJ2-2; D is unresolved. V lost 4 bases, J lost 5 bases, and 18 bases lay in between. Germline V CDR1 and CDR2: SGHDT, YYEEEE. CDR3 length: 16 residues. The CDR3 DNA sequence: TGTGCCAGCAGCCCCGACCCGATTCAGACTACCGGGGAGCTGTTTTTT. Its translation is CASSPDPIQTTGELFF. Together with reference TRBV5-6 and TRBJ2-2, the CDR3 gives the full variable domain: DAGVTQSPTHLIKTRGQQVTLRCSPKSGHDTVSWYQQALGQGPQFIFQYYEEEERQRGNFPDRFSGHQFPNYSSELNVNALLLGDSALYLCASSPDPIQTTGELFFGEGSRLTVL.

The V gene is TRBV11-2, the J gene TRBJ2-1; no definite D call. The germline CDR1 and CDR2 sequences are SGHAT and FQNNGV. CDR3 length: 13 residues. V was shortened by 5 bases and J by 4 bases, with 9 bases between the two germline ends. Here the CDR3 reads CASSPPGYNEQFF. The CDR3 DNA is TGTGCCAGCAGCCCGCCGGGTTACAATGAGCAGTTCTTC.

This clone was seen only once. The chain joins TRBV6-5 to TRBJ2-7; a possible D gene is TRBD1 (5 bases). The V gene lost 7 bases and the J gene lost 1 base, with 11 bases spanning the gap. From germline, CDR1 is MNHEY and CDR2 SVGAGI. The length of the CDR3 is 13 residues. CDR3 protein: CASTPQGSYEQYF. The CDR3 coding sequence is TGTGCCAGCACCCCCCAGGGTTCCTACGAGCAGTACTTC.

This clone was counted a single time. The chain joins TRBV27 to TRBJ1-5; perhaps TRBD1 as D (5 bases). Germline values: CDR1 MNHEY, CDR2 SMNVEV (reference sequence). V lost 6 bases and J lost 2, with 11 bases in between. The CDR3 loop spans 14 amino acids. DNA for the CDR3: TGTGCCAGCAGGCAAGGGGTAGGCAATCAGCCCCAGCATTTT. This gives the protein CASRQGVGNQPQHF.